A selection of T cell receptor beta chains follows, all from one sample in a study of T cell responses to AZD1222 COVID-19 vaccine. Sequencing used immunoSEQ multiplex PCR; TCRdb keeps in-frame clones, though not all of them. Of 150,000 to 200,000 clones in the sample, about 90% were seen once. The input for sequencing was peripheral blood, taken on day 0 of AZD1222 vaccination. Receptor source: an adult in good health. The CDR3 runs from the conserved cysteine through the conserved F or W. The order of the fields is J gene, clone size, V gene, D gene, CDR3 DNA, CDR3 protein. A D gene is named only where the DNA matches it firmly. Only some rows state a clone size, as once, few, many or a class for expanded clones.

j_gene: TRBJ2-7
abundance: NA
v_gene: TRBV19
d_gene: TRBD1
CDR3nt: TGTGCCAGTAGCACGACAGGGACGGACGAGCAGTACTTC
CDR3aa: CASSTTGTDEQYF

j_gene: TRBJ1-1
abundance: once
v_gene: TRBV7-9
d_gene: NA
CDR3nt: TGTGCCAGCAGCGCGAGCGGGGTTGTAGCTGAAGCTTTCTTT
CDR3aa: CASSASGVVAEAFF

j_gene: TRBJ2-7
abundance: NA
v_gene: TRBV12-3/TRBV12-4
d_gene: NA
CDR3nt: TGTGCCAGCAGCGGGGCAGGGTCCTACGAGCAGTACTTC
CDR3aa: CASSGAGSYEQYF

j_gene: TRBJ2-1
abundance: NA
v_gene: TRBV11-3
d_gene: TRBD2
CDR3nt: TGTGCCAGCAGCCGCGGGACTAGCGGGCTTGAGCAGTTCTTC
CDR3aa: CASSRGTSGLEQFF

j_gene: TRBJ2-1
abundance: NA
v_gene: TRBV7-2
d_gene: TRBD2
CDR3nt: TGTGCCAGCGGGCTAGCGGGGGTACCCTACAATGAGCAGTTCTTC
CDR3aa: CASGLAGVPYNEQFF

j_gene: TRBJ1-3
abundance: NA
v_gene: TRBV5-1
d_gene: NA
CDR3nt: TGCGCCAGCAGCTTGTTCGGGGAAGGTGGCTCTGGAAACACCATATATTTT
CDR3aa: CASSLFGEGGSGNTIYF

j_gene: TRBJ1-2
abundance: NA
v_gene: TRBV6-5
d_gene: NA
CDR3nt: TGTGCCAGCCCAACTCTTCCTGCTAACTATGGCTACACCTTC
CDR3aa: CASPTLPANYGYTF

j_gene: TRBJ2-7
abundance: NA
v_gene: TRBV5-1
d_gene: NA
CDR3nt: TGCGCCAGCAGCCCCCGGGGCGGGGGCTCCTCCTACGAGCAGTACTTC
CDR3aa: CASSPRGGGSSYEQYF

j_gene: TRBJ2-1
abundance: NA
v_gene: TRBV24-1
d_gene: NA
CDR3nt: TGTGCCACCAGTGGGGGTCTAGCCGAGCAGTTCTTC
CDR3aa: CATSGGLAEQFF

j_gene: TRBJ2-1
abundance: once
v_gene: TRBV15
d_gene: NA
CDR3nt: TGTGCCACCAGCAGAGGTAGCGGCCCCAGCTCCTACAATGAGCAGTTCTTC
CDR3aa: CATSRGSGPSSYNEQFF

j_gene: TRBJ1-1
abundance: few
v_gene: TRBV19
d_gene: NA
CDR3nt: TGTGCCAGTAGTATAGGGAGGTGGGAGAACACTGAAGCTTTCTTT
CDR3aa: CASSIGRWENTEAFF

j_gene: TRBJ1-5
abundance: NA
v_gene: TRBV27
d_gene: NA
CDR3nt: TGTGCCAGCAGTTTGGGAAGGGGACAGCCCCAGCATTTT
CDR3aa: CASSLGRGQPQHF

j_gene: TRBJ2-5
abundance: NA
v_gene: TRBV14
d_gene: NA
CDR3nt: TGTGCCAGCAGCCAAGATTACGGAACAGGGTTAGAGACCCAGTACTTC
CDR3aa: CASSQDYGTGLETQYF

j_gene: TRBJ2-3
abundance: NA
v_gene: TRBV3-1/TRBV3-2
d_gene: TRBD2
CDR3nt: TGTGCCAGCAGCCAAGTACTAGCGCGCACAGATACGCAGTATTTT
CDR3aa: CASSQVLARTDTQYF

j_gene: TRBJ2-1
abundance: NA
v_gene: TRBV11-2
d_gene: NA
CDR3nt: TGTGCCAGCACCCCTTCTAGCGCCCCCGGGGGAGAGCAGTTCTTC
CDR3aa: CASTPSSAPGGEQFF

j_gene: TRBJ2-3
abundance: NA
v_gene: TRBV18
d_gene: NA
CDR3nt: TGTGCCAGCTCCGCGGCCCCGTCAGATACGCAGTATTTT
CDR3aa: CASSAAPSDTQYF

j_gene: TRBJ1-1
abundance: NA
v_gene: TRBV4-1
d_gene: TRBD1
CDR3nt: TGCGCCAGCAGCCATAGGACAGGAACTGAAGCTTTCTTT
CDR3aa: CASSHRTGTEAFF

j_gene: TRBJ1-1
abundance: NA
v_gene: TRBV4-3
d_gene: NA
CDR3nt: TGCGCCAGCAGCCAAGAGGGACGGATGAACACTGAAGCTTTCTTT
CDR3aa: CASSQEGRMNTEAFF

j_gene: TRBJ1-5
abundance: once
v_gene: TRBV6-2/TRBV6-3
d_gene: NA
CDR3nt: TGTGCCAGCAGTTACTCGACGGGGGCCAATCAGCCCCAGCATTTT
CDR3aa: CASSYSTGANQPQHF

j_gene: TRBJ2-3
abundance: NA
v_gene: TRBV29-1
d_gene: NA
CDR3nt: TGCAGCGTCCTGAGTCTGGGAGATACGCAGTATTTT
CDR3aa: CSVLSLGDTQYF

j_gene: TRBJ2-3
abundance: NA
v_gene: TRBV29-1
d_gene: NA
CDR3nt: TGCAGCGCCCACACCGTCAGGCGAGATACGCAGTATTTT
CDR3aa: CSAHTVRRDTQYF

j_gene: TRBJ2-7
abundance: once
v_gene: TRBV21-1
d_gene: NA
CDR3nt: TGTGCCAGGGGACATCCGAGCTCCTACGAGCAGTACTTC
CDR3aa: CARGHPSSYEQYF

j_gene: TRBJ2-1
abundance: once
v_gene: TRBV5-8
d_gene: TRBD2
CDR3nt: TGTGCCAGCAGCTCCGGACTAGCGGCTTACAATGAGCAGTTCTTC
CDR3aa: CASSSGLAAYNEQFF

j_gene: TRBJ2-3
abundance: NA
v_gene: TRBV7-9
d_gene: NA
CDR3nt: TGTGCCAGCAGCCCGATCGAGGGCACAGATACGCAGTATTTT
CDR3aa: CASSPIEGTDTQYF

j_gene: TRBJ1-3
abundance: NA
v_gene: TRBV10-3
d_gene: NA
CDR3nt: TGTGCCATCACGGGCCGGTCAGGAAACACCATATATTTT
CDR3aa: CAITGRSGNTIYF

j_gene: TRBJ2-7
abundance: NA
v_gene: TRBV7-8
d_gene: NA
CDR3nt: TGTGCCAGCAGCTTAGGCAGACGACTAGAATCCGAGCAGTACTTC
CDR3aa: CASSLGRRLESEQYF

j_gene: TRBJ2-2
abundance: few
v_gene: TRBV7-2
d_gene: NA
CDR3nt: TGTGCCAGCAACTTGGGAACCGGGGAGCTGTTTTTT
CDR3aa: CASNLGTGELFF

j_gene: TRBJ2-1
abundance: NA
v_gene: TRBV28
d_gene: TRBD2
CDR3nt: TGTGCCAGCAGTTTACTAGCGGGAGGAAATGAGCAGTTCTTC
CDR3aa: CASSLLAGGNEQFF

j_gene: TRBJ2-5
abundance: NA
v_gene: TRBV2
d_gene: NA
CDR3nt: TGTGCCAGCAGTGAAACACTCCAAGAGACCCAGTACTTC
CDR3aa: CASSETLQETQYF

j_gene: TRBJ1-3
abundance: NA
v_gene: TRBV7-9
d_gene: TRBD1
CDR3nt: TGTGCCAGCAGCCCCCACAGGGGACCCCCCGGACCTGGAAACACCATATATTTT
CDR3aa: CASSPHRGPPGPGNTIYF